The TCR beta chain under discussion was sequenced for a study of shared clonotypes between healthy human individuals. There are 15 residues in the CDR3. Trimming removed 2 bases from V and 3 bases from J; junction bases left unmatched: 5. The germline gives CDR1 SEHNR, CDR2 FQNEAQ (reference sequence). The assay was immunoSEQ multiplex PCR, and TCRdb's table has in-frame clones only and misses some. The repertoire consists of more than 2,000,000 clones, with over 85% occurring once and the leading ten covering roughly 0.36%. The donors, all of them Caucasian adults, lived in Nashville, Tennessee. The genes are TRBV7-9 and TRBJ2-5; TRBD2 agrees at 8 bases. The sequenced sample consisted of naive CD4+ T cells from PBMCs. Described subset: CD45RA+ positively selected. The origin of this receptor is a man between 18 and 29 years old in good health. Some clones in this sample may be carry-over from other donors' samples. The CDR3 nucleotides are TGTGCCAGCAGCTTATCGGGGGGGCAGAAAGAGACCCAGTACTTC. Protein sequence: CASSLSGGQKETQYF.